Each of the 24 T cell receptor beta chains below was sequenced from the same sample in a study of blood T cells in healthy people across ages. For the second PCR, which ran for 7 to 11 cycles, a sample-barcoded 5' primer and a J-beta primer mix were used. Via MiXCR, TCRdb re-called the 5' RACE reads, giving one row per CDR3 protein. The top ten clones hold around 13% of a sample with approximately 1,000,000 distinct CDR3 sequences, around two fifths of them seen once. The sequenced material came from blood. Source of these receptors: a man in his late teens or twenties in good health.

V gene TRBV7-3 combines with J gene TRBJ2-1; D is possibly TRBD1 or TRBD2 (5 bases each). Judging by the DNA end, TRBJ2-7 fits better; the J call may be wrong. Germline V gives CDR1 SGHTA, CDR2 FQGTGA. The CDR3 has 18 amino acids. The CDR3 reads CASSLIAVGAWNYNEQYF. The DNA for the CDR3 is TGTGCCAGCAGCTTAATAGCTGTCGGGGCTTGGAACTACAATGAGCAGTACTTC.

This chain's CDR3 is CASSLRGDRGQTGYTF. DNA for the CDR3: TGTGCCAGCAGCTTGAGGGGGGACAGGGGACAAACTGGCTACACCTTC. The rearrangement uses TRBV7-9 and TRBJ1-2, with 10 nucleotides matching TRBD1. Germline values: CDR1 SEHNR, CDR2 FQNEAQ (reference sequence). The J segment lost 7 bases and the V segment lost 3 bases, leaving 11 bases of the junction unmatched. The CDR3 runs to 16 residues.

The sample holds one count of this clonotype. The junction does not match germline at one end; this may be a read error. This chain connects TRBV4-3 to TRBJ2-7; D is tentatively TRBD1 or TRBD2 (5 bases each). The length of the CDR3 is 14 residues. The germline gives CDR1 LGHNA, CDR2 YSLEER. CDR3 sequence reads: CAGSPLGRAGEQYF. The CDR3 DNA follows: TGCGCCGGCAGCCCCCTGGGGCGGGCAGGGGAGCAGTACTTC.

This chain links TRBV7-2 with TRBJ2-7, with D tentatively TRBD1 or TRBD2 (5 bases each). V lost 5 bases and J 7 bases, leaving 21 bases between the germline ends. The length of the CDR3 is 15 residues. Germline values: CDR1 SGHTA, CDR2 FQGNSA. CDR3 bases: TGTGCCAGCAGCCCCTCATCCATTACGAGGGGAGAGCAGTACTTC. This sequence encodes CASSPSSITRGEQYF.

The rearrangement links TRBV18 to TRBJ2-5, with D possibly being TRBD2 (6 bases). Germline lookup yields CDR1 KGHSH and CDR2 LQKENI. The length of the CDR3 is 14 residues. Trimming took off 2 bases at V and 4 bases at J, with 11 bases between the two ends. CDR3 amino acids: CASSPNRDSETQYF. CDR3 bases: TGTGCCAGCTCACCAAACCGGGACTCAGAGACCCAGTACTTC.

A few counts support this clonotype. This rearrangement joins TRBV7-2 to TRBJ1-6; possible D gene TRBD1, 5 bases. With 1 base removed from V and 7 bases from J, the gap between germline ends came to 11 bases. Germline CDR1 reads SGHTA; CDR2 reads FQGNSA. This CDR3 is built from 15 residues. The CDR3 loop reads CASSLDQGLNSPLHF. The DNA of the CDR3 is TGTGCCAGCAGCTTAGATCAGGGTCTAAATTCACCCCTCCACTTT. Full variable domain (remainder filled in from reference TRBV7-2 and TRBJ1-6): GAGVSQSPSNKVTEKGKDVELRCDPISGHTALYWYRQSLGQGLEFLIYFQGNSAPDKSGLPSDRFSAERTGGSVSTLTIQRTQQEDSAVYLCASSLDQGLNSPLHFGNGTRLTVT.

A remark on this clonotype: A junction end diverges from the germline sequence, so it may reflect a read error. V usage is TRBV11-2 and J usage is TRBJ2-3, with unresolved D. The CDR3 is 17 residues long. Germline V gene sequence: CDR1 SGHAT, CDR2 FQNNGV. Here the CDR3 reads CASSLDPLYERTDSQYF. CDR3 in DNA: TGTGCCAGCAGCTTAGATCCCCTTTACGAACGCACAGATTCGCAGTATTTT.

The V gene is TRBV25-1, the J gene TRBJ2-1; D may match TRBD1 or TRBD2 (5 bases each). The CDR3 is 16 residues long. CDR1 MGHDK and CDR2 SYGVNS come from the germline V gene. Trimming left V 3 bases short and J 4 bases short, with 16 bases between. CDR3 coding DNA: TGTGCCAGCAGTGACCCGGGTGGGGGAACGTACAATGAGCAGTTCTTC. The encoded protein is CASSDPGGGTYNEQFF.

This clonotype was observed a single time. The gene calls are TRBV4-3 and TRBJ2-7; weak D call: TRBD2 (6 bases). There are 16 residues in the CDR3. V was cut by 1 base and J by 7 bases, with 20 bases left in between. The V gene's germline CDR1 is LGHNA and CDR2 YSLEER. The CDR3 sequence is CASSQVPGVSGNEQYF. Written as DNA, the CDR3 is TGCGCCAGCAGCCAAGTCCCGGGAGTGAGTGGCAATGAGCAGTACTTC.

The rearrangement links TRBV4-1 to TRBJ2-1; 7 bases fit TRBD2. Per the germline V gene, CDR1 is MGHRA and CDR2 is YSYEKL. J gave up 9 bases and V 0 bases, and 8 bases lay outside the gene matches. The CDR3 spans 15 residues. The CDR3 nucleotides are TGCGCCAGCAGCCAAGATCTTGCAGGGAGGGGTGAGCAGTTCTTC. Its translation is CASSQDLAGRGEQFF.

This clonotype was recorded a few times. The V gene is TRBV4-3, the J gene TRBJ2-4; no definite D call. From germline, CDR1 is LGHNA and CDR2 YSLEER. Trimming took 0 bases from V and 8 from J, leaving 8 bases between them. The CDR3 contains 13 residues. The CDR3 sequence is CASSQDRMDIQYF. CDR3 sequence (DNA): TGCGCCAGCAGCCAAGATAGAATGGACATTCAGTACTTC.

This clonotype was seen more than once but under ten times. The rearrangement uses TRBV20-1 and TRBJ2-7; 10 bases map to TRBD1. The CDR3 contains 13 residues. The V and J ends lost 0 bases and 5 bases, in that order; junction bases with no gene match: 1. Germline loops: CDR1 DFQATT, CDR2 SNEGSKA (reference sequence). The CDR3, as DNA: TGCAGTGCTAGAGATGGACAGGGGGACGAGCAGTACTTC. It translates to CSARDGQGDEQYF.

There are a few counts of this clonotype. The rearrangement links TRBV7-9 to TRBJ1-1; D gene unclear. Germline V gene lookup returns CDR1 SEHNR and CDR2 FQNEAQ (reference sequence). Trimming cost V 3 bases and J 4 bases, with 6 bases left between them. The CDR3 consists of 12 residues. CDR3 sequence reads: CASSFFGTEAFF. Here the CDR3 DNA reads TGTGCCAGCAGCTTTTTCGGCACTGAAGCTTTCTTT.

The chain links TRBV10-3 to TRBJ2-5, with D unclear. Trimming left V 2 bases short and J 11 bases short, with 18 bases between. The CDR3 covers 14 residues. Germline values: CDR1 ENHRY, CDR2 SYGVKD. The CDR3 bases are TGTGCCATCAGTGAGGCGAGAGAAGACAATGAGCAGTACTTC. Translation: CAISEAREDNEQYF.

The chain employs TRBV4-3 and TRBJ2-1; 13 nucleotides align to TRBD2. This CDR3 has 18 amino acids. The V gene end was trimmed by 1 base and the J gene end by 2 bases; junction bases not matched to a gene: 5. CDR1 LGHNA and CDR2 YSLEER come from the germline V gene. The CDR3 sequence is CASSQGSGLAGAYNEQFF. CDR3 in DNA: TGCGCCAGCAGCCAAGGCAGCGGACTAGCGGGGGCCTACAATGAGCAGTTCTTC.

The chain carries TRBV5-1 and TRBJ2-2, with D unresolved. V was trimmed by 0 bases and J by 6 bases, leaving 9 bases between them. The germline V gene has CDR1 SGHRS and CDR2 YFSETQ. This CDR3 spans 14 amino acids. CDR3 amino acids: CASSLALSSGELFF. In nucleotides, the CDR3 is TGCGCCAGCAGCTTGGCCTTGAGTTCCGGGGAGCTGTTTTTT.

The V and J genes are TRBV7-6 and TRBJ1-2; 8 bases are shared with TRBD1. The V gene's germline CDR1 is SGHVS and CDR2 FNYEAQ. This CDR3 is 14 amino acids long. V shed 6 bases, J shed 7 bases, and the junction held 10 bases outside the gene matches. The CDR3 is CASRATGDIGGYTF. CDR3 nucleotides: TGTGCCAGCAGAGCGACAGGGGACATTGGTGGCTACACCTTC.

This clonotype appeared a few times. The CDR3 sequence: CASSQDAGQQYF. Written as DNA, the CDR3 is TGCGCCAGCAGCCAAGATGCTGGGCAGCAGTACTTC. V gene TRBV4-3 combines with J gene TRBJ2-7; D ambiguous. The V gene's germline CDR1 is LGHNA and CDR2 YSLEER. This CDR3 contains 12 residues. The V and J ends lost 0 bases and 8 bases respectively, with 8 bases between them.

This chain connects TRBV12-3 or TRBV12-4 to TRBJ1-2, with 8 bases identical to TRBD1. The CDR3 is made up of 13 amino acids. Trimming removed 6 bases from V and 5 bases from J; junction bases left unmatched: 5. The CDR3 is CASSPNRGYGYTF. CDR3 bases: TGTGCCAGCAGCCCAAACAGGGGGTATGGCTACACCTTC.

This sequence joins TRBV30 and TRBJ1-1; 7 nucleotides align to TRBD1. Germline V gene data show CDR1 as GTSNPN and CDR2 as SVGIG (reference sequence). J was trimmed by 8 bases and V by 5 bases; bases with no gene match: 5. CDR3 length equals 11 residues. The CDR3 region is CAWRDSGEAFF. The CDR3 bases are TGTGCCTGGCGGGACAGCGGGGAAGCTTTCTTT.

This chain joins TRBV6-5 and TRBJ2-1; tentative D call: TRBD1 (6 bases). The CDR3 covers 15 residues. In germline, CDR1 is MNHEY, CDR2 SVGAGI. Trimming took off 7 bases at V and 7 bases at J, with 20 bases between the two ends. The CDR3 region has the DNA TGTGCCAGCAACACGATGACCGCCAGGGGAAATGAGCAGTTCTTC. Translating it yields CASNTMTARGNEQFF.

The rearrangement uses TRBV27 and TRBJ1-4; D remains unclear. V was clipped by 5 bases and J by 8 bases, with 18 bases between them. The CDR3 covers 15 residues. Germline lookup yields CDR1 MNHEY and CDR2 SMNVEV (reference sequence). The CDR3 reads CASSLYNPDREKLFF. Here the CDR3 DNA reads TGTGCCAGCAGTCTCTATAACCCGGATCGGGAAAAACTGTTTTTT.

This chain joins TRBV9 and TRBJ1-1, with 8 bases that match TRBD1. The CDR3 is 17 residues long. CDR1 SGDLS and CDR2 YYNGEE come from the germline V gene. V gave up 4 bases and J gave up 5 bases; unmatched junction bases: 16. CDR3 region: CASSPFIPGGDFTEAFF. In nucleotides, the CDR3 is TGTGCCAGCAGCCCCTTCATCCCAGGGGGCGACTTTACTGAAGCTTTCTTT. The full variable domain, its missing parts supplied by reference TRBV9 and TRBJ1-1, is DSGVTQTPKHLITATGQRVTLRCSPRSGDLSVYWYQQSLDQGLQFLIQYYNGEERAKGNILERFSAQQFPDLHSELNLSSLELGDSALYFCASSPFIPGGDFTEAFFGQGTRLTVV.

This clonotype was observed once. The V and J genes are TRBV7-2 and TRBJ2-7, with 8 bases lining up with TRBD2. The better agreement between TRBJ2-5 and the DNA end casts doubt on the J call. The CDR3 is 16 amino acids. Germline-derived CDR1 and CDR2 are SGHTA and FQGNSA. The DNA for the CDR3 is TGTGCCAGCAGCCAAAATAGCGGGGCTACCCAAGAGACCCAGTACTTC. Its protein product is CASSQNSGATQETQYF.